These 27 T cell receptor beta chains were sequenced from one sample in a study of glioma-infiltrating T cells listed by TCRdb under 2016. Data came from an Illumina MiSeq. TCR alpha and beta CDR3 regions were amplified with the iRepertoire nested amplicon-rescue multiplex PCR (arm-PCR) platform from RNA. The public reads were run again by TCRdb, first through fastp at Q25 and then through MiXCR, and only productive beta chains were kept. Rows are combined by CDR3 protein, so each entry shows the most common genes and DNA. Within this sample are about 200,000 distinct CDR3 sequences, with about 31% of them counted one time only. The ten largest make up roughly a fifth of the sample. Source material: glioma tissue, nonneoplastic brain tissue, or PBMCs (not recorded which). All receptors come from a human donor with low-grade glioma or glioblastoma, undergoing nonglioma brain surgery, or in good health (not recorded which).

The sample holds many counts of this clonotype. The chain joins TRBV6-6 to TRBJ1-2; D is unclear. The CDR3 is 13 amino acids. Trimming left V 2 bases short and J 4 bases short, with 8 bases between. The germline V gene encodes CDR1 MNHNY and CDR2 SVGAGI (reference sequence). The CDR3 DNA reads TGTGCCAGCAGTTACCCGTCCTTCTATGGCTACACCTTC. It codes for CASSYPSFYGYTF.

This clonotype was counted ten times or more. The V gene is TRBV5-1, the J gene TRBJ1-2, with 8 nucleotides matching TRBD1. This CDR3 is 12 amino acids long. The germline gives CDR1 SGHRS, CDR2 YFSETQ. V gave up 3 bases and J gave up 6 bases; unmatched junction bases: 1. The CDR3 here is CASSSTGDGYTF. The CDR3, as DNA: TGCGCCAGCAGCTCGACAGGGGATGGCTACACCTTC.

This sequence joins TRBV29-1 and TRBJ1-5; no clear D. V dropped 1 base and J dropped 0 bases, with 10 bases sitting between them. CDR3 length equals 15 residues. The germline CDR1 and CDR2 sequences are SQVTM and ANQGSEA. The CDR3 reads CSVEVVGDSNQPQHF. The CDR3 DNA reads TGCAGCGTTGAAGTGGTCGGGGATAGCAATCAGCCCCAGCATTTT.

This clonotype was picked up many times. V is TRBV7-6 and J is TRBJ2-1; D is possibly TRBD2 (6 bases). Germline values: CDR1 SGHVS, CDR2 FNYEAQ. This CDR3 has 15 residues. The germline V and J ends were trimmed by 4 bases and 6 bases, with 16 bases remaining between them. CDR3 bases: TGTGCCAGCAGCTGGGGGACTCCCCTGGGCAATGAGCAGTTCTTC. This codes for CASSWGTPLGNEQFF.

The chain combines TRBV12-3 or TRBV12-4 with TRBJ1-2; possibly TRBD1 for D (5 bases). The ends were cut back, 5 bases at V and 2 bases at J, with 9 bases in the middle. CDR3 length: 13 residues. As DNA, the CDR3 is TGTGCCAGCAGTCATGACAGAAACTATGGCTACACCTTC. This translates into CASSHDRNYGYTF.

This clonotype was picked up many times. The chain employs TRBV20-1 and TRBJ1-1; 10 bases are shared with TRBD1. The CDR3 is 17 amino acids. Germline assignment: CDR1 DFQATT and CDR2 SNEGSKA (reference sequence). Trimming at V came to 4 bases and at J to 4 bases, leaving 15 bases not matched to a gene. The CDR3 region is CSATPLIPGQGITEAFF. CDR3 DNA sequence: TGCAGTGCTACCCCCCTAATACCGGGACAGGGGATCACTGAAGCTTTCTTT.

This clonotype appeared many times. The chain uses TRBV5-8 and TRBJ2-7; TRBD2 aligns across 7 bases. Germline V CDR1 and CDR2: SGHTS, YDEGEE. The V gene end was trimmed by 0 bases and the J gene end by 3 bases; junction bases not matched to a gene: 3. The CDR3 loop spans 14 amino acids. The CDR3 sequence is CASSLVGGYYEQYF. The CDR3 bases are TGTGCCAGCAGCTTGGTCGGGGGGTACTACGAGCAGTACTTC.

The chain links TRBV30 to TRBJ1-5; D gene ambiguous. The V end was cut by 0 bases, the J end by 0 bases, with 15 bases between. The CDR3 totals 17 residues. Germline V gene data show CDR1 as GTSNPN and CDR2 as SVGIG (reference sequence). CDR3 loop: CAWSVRGLGNSNQPQHF. The CDR3 region has the DNA TGTGCCTGGAGTGTACGAGGACTCGGAAATAGCAATCAGCCCCAGCATTTT.

This clonotype was seen repeatedly, ten times or more. This chain joins TRBV2 and TRBJ2-5; D perhaps matches TRBD1 (5 bases). Germline CDR1 is SNHLY and CDR2 is FYNNEI. The CDR3 has 11 amino acids. V was trimmed by 2 bases and J by 7 bases, leaving 5 bases between them. Here the CDR3 reads CASSEQGTQYF. The CDR3 nucleotides read TGTGCCAGCAGTGAACAGGGGACCCAGTACTTC.

Concerning this clonotype: This may arise from a read error, as a much more abundant clone is one base away. The chain carries TRBV7-2 and TRBJ2-4; 7 nucleotides match TRBD2. Per germline, CDR1 SGHTA and CDR2 FQGNSA. The CDR3 is 12 residues long. J gave up 11 bases and V 8 bases, and 9 bases lay outside the gene matches. The CDR3 protein is CASAGGGNVQYF. The CDR3 DNA is TGTGCCAGCGCTGGGGGAGGGAACGTTCAGTACTTC. The full variable domain, completed using reference TRBV7-2 and TRBJ2-4, is GAGVSQSPSNKVTEKGKDVELRCDPISGHTALYWYRQSLGQGLEFLIYFQGNSAPDKSGLPSDRFSAERTGGSVSTLTIQRTQQEDSAVYLCASAGGGNVQYFGAGTRLSVL.

Many counts were recorded for this clonotype. The J gene is TRBJ2-1, the V gene TRBV6-1, with D uncertain. V lost 5 bases to trimming and J lost 7 bases, with 15 bases between them. Looked up from germline, CDR1 is MNHNS and CDR2 is SASEGT. The CDR3 spans 14 residues. The CDR3 coding sequence is TGTGCCAGCAGTTATAACGGGCAGAGTAATGAGCAGTTCTTC. Translated: CASSYNGQSNEQFF.

This clonotype was found many times. The chain carries TRBV5-4 and TRBJ2-5; 7 nucleotides line up with TRBD1. Germline loops: CDR1 SGHNT, CDR2 YYREEE (reference sequence). The CDR3 contains 14 residues. V lost 0 bases, J lost 4 bases, and 3 bases stayed unmatched. The DNA of the CDR3 is TGTGCCAGCAGCTTGGCGAGGGGGCGAGAGACCCAGTACTTC. Amino acids: CASSLARGRETQYF.

The chain links TRBV4-2 to TRBJ1-1, with D perhaps matching TRBD1 (6 bases). The length of the CDR3 is 15 residues. The germline V gene encodes CDR1 LGHNA and CDR2 YNFKEQ. Trimming took off 0 bases at V and 6 bases at J, with 14 bases between the two ends. CDR3: CASSQDLRGGAEAFF. The CDR3 bases are TGTGCCAGCAGCCAAGATCTAAGGGGGGGCGCTGAAGCTTTCTTT.

This clonotype was seen many times. The chain is built from TRBV7-2 and TRBJ2-3; TRBD2 matches at 11 bases. V lost 5 bases and J lost 3; bases outside the gene matches: 7. The CDR3 runs to 16 residues. The germline V gene encodes CDR1 SGHTA and CDR2 FQGNSA. CDR3 bases: TGTGCCAGCAGCGTTCGACTAGCGGGGCGGACAGATACGCAGTATTTT. Translated: CASSVRLAGRTDTQYF.

The sample holds many counts of this clonotype. The CDR3 region has the DNA TGTGCCAGCAGCTTAGGAGGGACCACCGGGGTAGATGAGCAGTTCTTC. Its protein is CASSLGGTTGVDEQFF. The chain joins TRBV7-2 to TRBJ2-1, with D perhaps matching TRBD1 or TRBD2 (5 bases each). V lost 1 base to trimming and J lost 8 bases, with 18 bases between them. The CDR3 consists of 16 residues. The germline CDR1 and CDR2 sequences are SGHTA and FQGNSA.

The table lists this clonotype with many counts. The chain uses TRBV20-1 and TRBJ2-7; 9 bases match TRBD1. Germline V gives CDR1 DFQATT, CDR2 SNEGSKA (reference sequence). CDR3 length: 13 residues. The V segment lost 7 bases and the J segment 1 base; nucleotides outside the gene matches: 5. As DNA, the CDR3 is TGCAGTGGGACGACAGGGGGGTCCTACGAGCAGTACTTC. It codes for CSGTTGGSYEQYF.

This clonotype came up many times. The chain uses TRBV18 and TRBJ2-5; D remains unclear. With 5 bases removed from V and 3 bases from J, the gap between germline ends came to 10 bases. CDR3 size: 13 residues. Germline CDR1 is KGHSH and CDR2 is LQKENI. CDR3 in DNA: TGTGCCAGCTCAACGTCCCGAGAAGAGACCCAGTACTTC. Its protein is CASSTSREETQYF.

The chain carries TRBV28 and TRBJ1-5; 7 nucleotides align to TRBD1. CDR1 is MDHEN, CDR2 SYDVKM, per germline. This CDR3 has 15 residues. The junction had 7 bases not matched to a gene; V was cut back by 8 bases and J by 0 bases. CDR3 in DNA: TGTGCCAGCGGTTACAGGGGTTATAGCAATCAGCCCCAGCATTTT. This encodes CASGYRGYSNQPQHF.

This clonotype was counted at least ten times. V is TRBV6-2 or TRBV6-3 and J is TRBJ2-3; 7 bases match TRBD1. The CDR3 covers 13 residues. The germline CDR1 and CDR2 sequences are MNHEY and SVGEGT. The trim removed 7 bases at V and 3 bases at J, leaving 4 bases unmatched. CDR3 in amino acids: CASTQQGTDTQYF. CDR3 coding DNA: TGTGCCAGCACCCAACAGGGGACAGATACGCAGTATTTT.

This clonotype was recorded at least ten times. V gene TRBV4-3 combines with J gene TRBJ1-2, with TRBD1 as a possible D gene (5 bases). Germline-derived CDR1 and CDR2 are LGHNA and YSLEER. This CDR3 is 16 amino acids long. The V and J ends lost 1 base and 5 bases respectively, with 17 bases between them. The CDR3 reads CASSQGRGASWYGYTF. The CDR3, as DNA: TGCGCCAGCAGCCAAGGTAGAGGGGCGAGTTGGTATGGCTACACCTTC.

To note about this clonotype: This clone may be a read error of a much larger clone one base away. This chain uses TRBV4-1 with TRBJ1-3, with 7 positions matching TRBD1. Germline assignment: CDR1 MGHRA and CDR2 YSYEKL. This CDR3 is 17 amino acids long. With 4 bases clipped from V and 0 bases from J, the junction kept 9 bases outside the gene matches. The CDR3 nucleotides are TGCGCCAGCAGCCCTACTACAGGGGACAGCTCTGGAAACACCATATATTTT. Translating gives CASSPTTGDSSGNTIYF.

As for this clonotype: With a much larger clone just one base away, this may be a read error. The J gene is TRBJ1-2, the V gene TRBV7-9, with D unclear. Germline CDR1 reads SEHNR; CDR2 reads FQNEAQ (reference sequence). V lost 6 bases and J 5 bases, leaving 13 bases between the germline ends. This CDR3 spans 13 amino acids. CDR3 sequence reads: CASRPDPEYGYTF. CDR3 in DNA: TGTGCCAGCAGACCGGACCCGGAATATGGCTACACCTTC.

CDR3 nucleotide sequence: TGTGCCAGTAGTACGCTTCTAGTCGGGACAGGGGAAGGCTACACCTTC. It encodes CASSTLLVGTGEGYTF. The V gene is TRBV19, the J gene TRBJ1-2, with 10 bases that match TRBD1. CDR1 LNHDA and CDR2 SQIVND come from the germline V gene (reference sequence). V was pared by 4 bases and J by 8 bases, with 13 bases of the junction left unmatched. The length of the CDR3 is 16 residues.

This clonotype has ten or more counts. V and J are TRBV11-1 and TRBJ1-1, with D possibly being TRBD1 (6 bases). Looked up from germline, CDR1 is SGHAT and CDR2 is FQDESV (reference sequence). V shed 7 bases and J shed 2 bases, with 20 bases lying between them. The CDR3 is 16 residues long. The CDR3 loop reads CASTPPQGRTNTEAFF. CDR3 nucleotides: TGTGCCAGCACCCCCCCTCAGGGGCGGACCAACACTGAAGCTTTCTTT.

There are a few counts of this clonotype. A junction end diverges from the germline sequence, so it may reflect a read error. The gene calls are TRBV7-2 and TRBJ2-3, with TRBD2 as a possible D gene (5 bases). CDR3 size: 13 residues. Germline CDR1 reads SGHTA; CDR2 reads FQGNSA. The CDR3 DNA follows: TGTGCCAACAGCTTAGGAGGTGGGGATACGCAGTATTTT. Amino acids: CANSLGGGDTQYF.

This clonotype was observed once. CDR3 protein: CSARDMGYGYTF. The CDR3, as DNA: TGCAGTGCTAGGGACATGGGATATGGCTACACCTTC. V gene TRBV20-1 combines with J gene TRBJ1-2; maybe TRBD1 (5 bases). The CDR3 has 12 residues. V lost 3 bases to trimming and J lost 5 bases, with 10 bases between them. Germline lookup yields CDR1 DFQATT and CDR2 SNEGSKA (reference sequence).

This clonotype was found many times. V and J are TRBV5-1 and TRBJ2-7; D not resolved. This CDR3 is built from 14 residues. V gave up 0 bases and J gave up 2 bases, with 9 bases separating them. Germline V gene sequence: CDR1 SGHRS, CDR2 YFSETQ. This CDR3 reads CASSLELWTYEQYF. CDR3 sequence (DNA): TGCGCCAGCAGCTTGGAATTGTGGACCTACGAGCAGTACTTC.